The rows below give T cell receptor beta chains drawn from one sample of a study of vaccination and CD4 T cells after COVID-19. TCRdb reprocessed the PCR reads with MiXCR, giving one entry per CDR3 protein. This repertoire shows 17,000 or so distinct CDR3 sequences, roughly 60% found once; its top ten account for around 10%. The antigens of these receptors remain unknown. Sequencing was performed on CD4+ T cells from blood, cultured in vitro. The source is a human donor who had recovered from COVID-19. Each CDR3 is given with its conserved first and last residue. The order of the fields is D gene, clone size, V gene, J gene, CDR3 DNA, CDR3 protein. A D gene is named only where the DNA matches it firmly. Clone size is stated in some rows and not others, as once, few, many or a class when expanded.

d_gene: NA; abundance: NA; v_gene: TRBV7-9; j_gene: TRBJ1-1; CDR3nt: TGTGCCAGCAGCTTATTTCAGGGAACTGAAGCTTTCTTT; CDR3aa: CASSLFQGTEAFF
d_gene: TRBD2; abundance: NA; v_gene: TRBV27; j_gene: TRBJ2-4; CDR3nt: TGTGCCAGCAGTTTAGGGGGACTATTCAAAAACATTCAGTACTTC; CDR3aa: CASSLGGLFKNIQYF
d_gene: TRBD2; abundance: NA; v_gene: TRBV20-1; j_gene: TRBJ2-1; CDR3nt: TGCAGTGCGGGCGGGACTAGCGGGAGTCACTACAATGAGCAGTTCTTC; CDR3aa: CSAGGTSGSHYNEQFF
d_gene: TRBD2; abundance: NA; v_gene: TRBV7-9; j_gene: TRBJ2-5; CDR3nt: TGTGCCAGCAGCCAAACCCACCCACTGGGACTAGCGGGGAAAGACTGGGGGGAGACCCAGTACTTC; CDR3aa: CASSQTHPLGLAGKDWGETQYF
d_gene: TRBD2; abundance: few; v_gene: TRBV2; j_gene: TRBJ2-4; CDR3nt: TGTGCCAGCAGAAACAGCGGGGGGCTGGGCATTCAGTACTTC; CDR3aa: CASRNSGGLGIQYF
d_gene: TRBD1; abundance: NA; v_gene: TRBV12-3/TRBV12-4; j_gene: TRBJ2-7; CDR3nt: TGTGCCAGCAGTTCCTCCGGGACAGGGAGCTACGAGCAGTACTTC; CDR3aa: CASSSSGTGSYEQYF
d_gene: TRBD2; abundance: NA; v_gene: TRBV4-3; j_gene: TRBJ2-3; CDR3nt: TGCGCCAGCAGCCAAGGAGCGGGAGCGACAGATACGCAGTATTTT; CDR3aa: CASSQGAGATDTQYF
d_gene: NA; abundance: NA; v_gene: TRBV5-4; j_gene: TRBJ1-2; CDR3nt: TGTGCCAGCAGCTCGGGGGGCTTTACTAACTATGGCTACACCTTC; CDR3aa: CASSSGGFTNYGYTF
d_gene: NA; abundance: once; v_gene: TRBV20-1; j_gene: TRBJ1-5; CDR3nt: TGCAGTGCTACCCTTGGGGCGGCGGATCAGCCCCAGCATTTT; CDR3aa: CSATLGAADQPQHF
d_gene: NA; abundance: NA; v_gene: TRBV20-1; j_gene: TRBJ2-7; CDR3nt: TGCAGTGCTAGAGATGGGCATCGGCCCGGATCCTACGAGCAGTACTTC; CDR3aa: CSARDGHRPGSYEQYF
d_gene: NA; abundance: NA; v_gene: TRBV28; j_gene: TRBJ1-2; CDR3nt: TGTGCCAGCAGGCCTTTCTCACGCTATGGTGGCTACACCTTC; CDR3aa: CASRPFSRYGGYTF
d_gene: TRBD1; abundance: NA; v_gene: TRBV28; j_gene: TRBJ2-5; CDR3nt: TGTGCCAGCAGTATACAGGGGGCCAGGACCCAGTACTTC; CDR3aa: CASSIQGARTQYF
d_gene: TRBD1; abundance: NA; v_gene: TRBV2; j_gene: TRBJ1-5; CDR3nt: TGTGCCAGCAGAGCGCACAGGGGGCCAGGCAATCAGCCCCAGCATTTT; CDR3aa: CASRAHRGPGNQPQHF
d_gene: NA; abundance: NA; v_gene: TRBV6-5; j_gene: TRBJ1-5; CDR3nt: TGTGCCAGCAGTTCCCGGGCTCTGGGACAGCCCCAGCATTTT; CDR3aa: CASSSRALGQPQHF
d_gene: NA; abundance: NA; v_gene: TRBV7-8; j_gene: TRBJ1-4; CDR3nt: TGTGCCAGCAGCCCCAGCCGGCCCCCAACTAATGAAAAACTGTTTTTT; CDR3aa: CASSPSRPPTNEKLFF
d_gene: TRBD2; abundance: NA; v_gene: TRBV27; j_gene: TRBJ2-3; CDR3nt: TGTGCCAGCAGTCCGACTAGGCTAGCGGGAGATACGCAGTATTTT; CDR3aa: CASSPTRLAGDTQYF
d_gene: TRBD1; abundance: NA; v_gene: TRBV20-1; j_gene: TRBJ2-7; CDR3nt: TGCAGTGCGATCACAGGGGGACATTCCTACGAGCAGTACTTC; CDR3aa: CSAITGGHSYEQYF
d_gene: TRBD2; abundance: NA; v_gene: TRBV20-1; j_gene: TRBJ2-5; CDR3nt: TGCAGTGCTGTCCGACTAGCGGGGCCGTTGGGGGAGACCCAGTACTTC; CDR3aa: CSAVRLAGPLGETQYF
d_gene: NA; abundance: NA; v_gene: TRBV7-9; j_gene: TRBJ1-4; CDR3nt: TGTGCCAGCAGCTTAAGAGAGGCAAATGAAAAACTGTTTTTT; CDR3aa: CASSLREANEKLFF
d_gene: TRBD2; abundance: NA; v_gene: TRBV20-1; j_gene: TRBJ2-2; CDR3nt: TGCAGTGCTAGTTTGCGGACTAGCAGAACCGGGGAGCTGTTTTTT; CDR3aa: CSASLRTSRTGELFF
d_gene: TRBD2; abundance: NA; v_gene: TRBV20-1; j_gene: TRBJ2-7; CDR3nt: TGCAGTGCTACGAGAGCGGGAGGAGGTGAGCAGTACTTC; CDR3aa: CSATRAGGGEQYF
d_gene: TRBD2; abundance: NA; v_gene: TRBV7-2; j_gene: TRBJ2-2; CDR3nt: TGTGCCAGCAGCTTAGCGCTAGCGGGAGGGCACACCGGGGAGCTGTTTTTT; CDR3aa: CASSLALAGGHTGELFF
d_gene: NA; abundance: few; v_gene: TRBV7-8; j_gene: TRBJ1-2; CDR3nt: TGTGCCAGCAGTCCCTGGTCAGCTAACTATGGCTACACCTTC; CDR3aa: CASSPWSANYGYTF
d_gene: NA; abundance: NA; v_gene: TRBV6-1; j_gene: TRBJ1-6; CDR3nt: TGTGCCAGCAGTCGCCGGGTGGACTCCTATAATTCACCCCTCCACTTT; CDR3aa: CASSRRVDSYNSPLHF
d_gene: NA; abundance: few; v_gene: TRBV2; j_gene: TRBJ1-6; CDR3nt: TGTGCCAGCAGTGAGACTTGGGGGTCACCCCTCCACTTT; CDR3aa: CASSETWGSPLHF
d_gene: TRBD1; abundance: NA; v_gene: TRBV7-2; j_gene: TRBJ1-2; CDR3nt: TGTGCCAGCAGCTTTTCAGGGCAGGGGGGCTATGGCTACACCTTC; CDR3aa: CASSFSGQGGYGYTF
d_gene: NA; abundance: NA; v_gene: TRBV7-9; j_gene: TRBJ1-1; CDR3nt: TGTGCCAGCAGCTTAGGGGGGGACGTAAACACTGAAGCTTTCTTT; CDR3aa: CASSLGGDVNTEAFF
d_gene: TRBD2; abundance: NA; v_gene: TRBV4-2; j_gene: TRBJ2-5; CDR3nt: TGTGCCAGCAGCCAAGACCGAGCGGGGGGGCGAGAGACCCAGTACTTC; CDR3aa: CASSQDRAGGRETQYF
d_gene: NA; abundance: NA; v_gene: TRBV6-5; j_gene: TRBJ2-1; CDR3nt: TGTGCCAGCAGTTACTCCGGGACCGGATACAATGAGCAGTTCTTC; CDR3aa: CASSYSGTGYNEQFF
d_gene: NA; abundance: NA; v_gene: TRBV15; j_gene: TRBJ1-2; CDR3nt: TGTGCCACCAGCAGAGATCTTGAAAGCTATGGCTACACCTTC; CDR3aa: CATSRDLESYGYTF
d_gene: NA; abundance: NA; v_gene: TRBV20-1; j_gene: TRBJ1-2; CDR3nt: TGCAGTGCTAGGGGTCCCTATGGCTACACCTTC; CDR3aa: CSARGPYGYTF
d_gene: TRBD1; abundance: NA; v_gene: TRBV2; j_gene: TRBJ1-5; CDR3nt: TGTGCCAGCAGTCCGGGACAGAGCCTTGGGGCCCAGCATTTT; CDR3aa: CASSPGQSLGAQHF
d_gene: NA; abundance: few; v_gene: TRBV15; j_gene: TRBJ1-2; CDR3nt: TGTGCCACCAGCGAAGGGACGCGGACTGTCGGTGGCTACACCTTC; CDR3aa: CATSEGTRTVGGYTF
d_gene: TRBD2; abundance: once; v_gene: TRBV20-1; j_gene: TRBJ2-5; CDR3nt: TGCAGTGTTAGCGGGGGAACCCAAGAGACCCAGTACTTC; CDR3aa: CSVSGGTQETQYF
d_gene: TRBD2; abundance: NA; v_gene: TRBV20-1; j_gene: TRBJ2-2; CDR3nt: TGCAGTGCTAGAACGACTAGCGGGAGAACCGGGGAGCTGTTTTTT; CDR3aa: CSARTTSGRTGELFF
d_gene: NA; abundance: NA; v_gene: TRBV10-3; j_gene: TRBJ1-1; CDR3nt: TGTGCCATCAGTGAGTCGAGGGTCGTAGGGGAGGGCACTGAAGCTTTCTTT; CDR3aa: CAISESRVVGEGTEAFF
d_gene: NA; abundance: NA; v_gene: TRBV24-1; j_gene: TRBJ1-1; CDR3nt: TGTGCCACCAGTGATCCGGGGAGAGGGGACACTGAAGCTTTCTTT; CDR3aa: CATSDPGRGDTEAFF
d_gene: NA; abundance: NA; v_gene: TRBV6-1; j_gene: TRBJ2-1; CDR3nt: TGTGCCAGCAGTCACATCTACAATGAGCAGTTCTTC; CDR3aa: CASSHIYNEQFF
d_gene: NA; abundance: NA; v_gene: TRBV6-5; j_gene: TRBJ1-1; CDR3nt: TGTGCCAGCAGTTACGTCCGGGGGCAAGTCGCTTTCTTT; CDR3aa: CASSYVRGQVAFF
d_gene: NA; abundance: NA; v_gene: TRBV11-2; j_gene: TRBJ2-1; CDR3nt: TGTGCCAGCAGCTTCATGCTCTCCTACAATGAGCAGTTCTTC; CDR3aa: CASSFMLSYNEQFF
d_gene: NA; abundance: NA; v_gene: TRBV6-1; j_gene: TRBJ1-5; CDR3nt: TGTGCCAGCAGCGAAAGAACAGGATTTAATAGCAATCAGCCCCAGCATTTT; CDR3aa: CASSERTGFNSNQPQHF
d_gene: TRBD1; abundance: NA; v_gene: TRBV10-3; j_gene: TRBJ1-2; CDR3nt: TGTGCCATCAGTATCCTCGACAGGGGAGGCGACGGCTACACCTTC; CDR3aa: CAISILDRGGDGYTF
d_gene: NA; abundance: few; v_gene: TRBV6-1; j_gene: TRBJ1-5; CDR3nt: TGTGCCAGCAGTGAAGCGGGTTGGAGACAAGGACAGCCCCAGCATTTT; CDR3aa: CASSEAGWRQGQPQHF
d_gene: NA; abundance: NA; v_gene: TRBV10-3; j_gene: TRBJ2-5; CDR3nt: TGTGCCATCAGTGGTAGCGGTGGAGAAGAGACCCAGTACTTC; CDR3aa: CAISGSGGEETQYF
d_gene: NA; abundance: few; v_gene: TRBV7-2; j_gene: TRBJ1-3; CDR3nt: TGTGCCAGCAGCGCCACCTTTGGACAGCCTGGAAACACCATATATTTT; CDR3aa: CASSATFGQPGNTIYF
d_gene: NA; abundance: once; v_gene: TRBV4-1; j_gene: TRBJ1-1; CDR3nt: TGCGCCAGCAGCCAAATGACAGGCGGTTGGACTGAAGCTTTCTTT; CDR3aa: CASSQMTGGWTEAFF
d_gene: NA; abundance: few; v_gene: TRBV6-5; j_gene: TRBJ1-1; CDR3nt: TGTGCCAGCAGTTACTCTAGGGCGAACACTGAAGCTTTCTTT; CDR3aa: CASSYSRANTEAFF
d_gene: NA; abundance: NA; v_gene: TRBV7-8; j_gene: TRBJ2-2; CDR3nt: TGTGCCAGCAGCCAACCCCCAACAGGGAATCATGGGGAGCTGTTTTTT; CDR3aa: CASSQPPTGNHGELFF
d_gene: TRBD1; abundance: NA; v_gene: TRBV19; j_gene: TRBJ2-7; CDR3nt: TGTGCCAGTAGTAGGGACAGGGAGTACGAGCAGTACTTC; CDR3aa: CASSRDREYEQYF
d_gene: NA; abundance: few; v_gene: TRBV6-1; j_gene: TRBJ2-5; CDR3nt: TGTGCCAGCAGTCTTCAAGAGACCCAGTACTTC; CDR3aa: CASSLQETQYF
d_gene: NA; abundance: few; v_gene: TRBV20-1; j_gene: TRBJ1-3; CDR3nt: TGCAGTGCTAGAGATGCAGGGGTAGCGGGAAACACCATATATTTT; CDR3aa: CSARDAGVAGNTIYF
d_gene: NA; abundance: few; v_gene: TRBV20-1; j_gene: TRBJ2-7; CDR3nt: TGCAGTGCCGTTCGGGAGCCCGAGCAGTACTTC; CDR3aa: CSAVREPEQYF
d_gene: NA; abundance: few; v_gene: TRBV5-4; j_gene: TRBJ2-4; CDR3nt: TGTGCCAGCAGCCCTACCCTGGGGGTGGGGGGCAAAAACATTCAGTACTTC; CDR3aa: CASSPTLGVGGKNIQYF
d_gene: NA; abundance: few; v_gene: TRBV6-5; j_gene: TRBJ1-6; CDR3nt: TGTGCCAGCAGCTACACTCCCCAGGGTTCGGACTCACCCCTCCACTTT; CDR3aa: CASSYTPQGSDSPLHF
d_gene: NA; abundance: NA; v_gene: TRBV15; j_gene: TRBJ1-5; CDR3nt: TGTGCCACCAGCAGAGATTTGGGGAATCAGCCCCAGCATTTT; CDR3aa: CATSRDLGNQPQHF
d_gene: NA; abundance: few; v_gene: TRBV24-1; j_gene: TRBJ2-6; CDR3nt: TGTGCCACCAGTGGTTCGTGGCCTCAGGCCAACGTCCTGACTTTC; CDR3aa: CATSGSWPQANVLTF
d_gene: NA; abundance: NA; v_gene: TRBV20-1; j_gene: TRBJ1-3; CDR3nt: TGCAGTGCTAGAGGGGACACCAGCTCTGGAAACACCATATATTTT; CDR3aa: CSARGDTSSGNTIYF